This is a list of T cell receptor beta chains from one sample in a study of blood T cell repertoires in COVID-19. Only in-frame clones appear in the TCRdb table, and some are missing; sequencing was by immunoSEQ multiplex PCR. The data hold a few hundred thousand clones, with almost 90% observed a single time. Sequencing input: PBMCs or T cells enriched from blood (not recorded which). These receptors were obtained from a woman between 18 and 30 years old with acute COVID-19. CDR3s include the opening cysteine and the closing phenylalanine or tryptophan. The D gene is left open where the match is weak. Only part of the rows carry a size: once, few, many, or a class if the clone is expanded.

clone_size j_call d_call v_call cdr3_nt cdr3_aa
. TRBJ1-4 . TRBV29-1 TGCAGCGTTGCGGGTGCAACTAATGAAAAACTGTTTTTT CSVAGATNEKLFF
. TRBJ2-1 TRBD2 TRBV7-2 TGTGCCAGCAGCTTAGAGGCTAGCGGGAACCTTAATGAGCAGTTCTTC CASSLEASGNLNEQFF
. TRBJ1-5 TRBD1 TRBV7-3 TGTGCCAGCAGCTTTTTCCGGACAGGGGAACGGAATCAGCCCCAGCATTTT CASSFFRTGERNQPQHF
. TRBJ1-5 . TRBV28 TGTGCCAGCAGTTTATCAGGGGGCAATCAGCCCCAGCATTTT CASSLSGGNQPQHF
. TRBJ2-1 . TRBV19 TGTGCCAGTAGTGTGACGACAGAACCCTACAATGAGCAGTTCTTC CASSVTTEPYNEQFF
. TRBJ2-1 . TRBV7-3 TGTGCCAGCAGCTCGGGAAACTCCTACAATGAGCAGTTCTTC CASSSGNSYNEQFF
. TRBJ1-1 . TRBV10-3 TGTGCCATCAAACAGGGGAACACTGAAGCTTTCTTT CAIKQGNTEAFF
. TRBJ2-4 TRBD1 TRBV5-6 TGTGCCAGCAGCTTGGTGGACAGGCAATTGGGTAACATTCAGTACTTC CASSLVDRQLGNIQYF
. TRBJ2-1 TRBD2 TRBV5-6 TGTGCCAGCAGCTTGAGGGCGGGAGGTGCGGGGGAGCAGTTCTTC CASSLRAGGAGEQFF
. TRBJ2-1 TRBD2 TRBV27 TGTGCCAGCAGTCTACTAGCGGGAGGCTACAATGAGCAGTTCTTC CASSLLAGGYNEQFF
. TRBJ1-2 . TRBV28 TGTGCCAGCAGTCTCTTCGACTATGGCTACACCTTC CASSLFDYGYTF
. TRBJ1-3 . TRBV28 TGTGCCAGCAGCCCGGTCCACAGGGATGTTGGAAACACCATATATTTT CASSPVHRDVGNTIYF
. TRBJ1-3 TRBD1 TRBV11-2 TGTGCCAGCAGCTTAACAGGGGGAGCATCTGGAAACACCATATATTTT CASSLTGGASGNTIYF
. TRBJ2-2 . TRBV9 TGTGCCAGCAGCGTAGCAGGGGCGAACACCGGGGAGCTGTTTTTT CASSVAGANTGELFF
few TRBJ2-3 . TRBV7-3 TGTGCCAGCAGCCTACAAGGGGTTAGCACAGATACGCAGTATTTT CASSLQGVSTDTQYF
once TRBJ1-6 . TRBV5-4 TGTGCCAGCAGCTCCGGAGCCCTCCACTTT CASSSGALHF
. TRBJ2-3 TRBD2 TRBV5-1 TGCGCCAGCAGCCGGGTCGCGGGAGGTCCAGATACGCAGTATTTT CASSRVAGGPDTQYF
. TRBJ1-5 . TRBV18 TGTGCCAGCTCACCGGACAGTAGCAATCAGCCCCAGCATTTT CASSPDSSNQPQHF
. TRBJ2-1 TRBD1 TRBV24-1 TGTGCCACCAGTGATTTGGACAGGGCGAGTGAGCAGTTCTTC CATSDLDRASEQFF
. TRBJ1-2 TRBD1 TRBV11-2 TGTGCCAGCAGCTCACAGGGGGCCTATGGCTACACCTTC CASSSQGAYGYTF
. TRBJ2-1 TRBD1 TRBV30 TGTGCCTGGAGTGTAAGGGGGCACTCCTACAATGAGCAGTTCTTC CAWSVRGHSYNEQFF
once TRBJ1-1 . TRBV10-1 TGCGCCGGATATTGGACAGACCCTTTTAGGAACACTGAAGCTTTCTTT CAGYWTDPFRNTEAFF
. TRBJ1-5 . TRBV28 TGTGCCAGCAGCCCAGGACAGCTCAATCAGCCCCAGCATTTT CASSPGQLNQPQHF
. TRBJ2-3 . TRBV7-2 TGTGCCAGCAGCGGTTTGCGGGGCACAGATACGCAGTATTTT CASSGLRGTDTQYF
. TRBJ2-5 . TRBV20-1 TGCAGTGCAAAAACTCTCGAGACCCAGTACTTC CSAKTLETQYF
. TRBJ2-5 TRBD2 TRBV11-3 TGTGCCAGCAGCTTCTCTAGCGGGAGCTGGGAGACCCAGTACTTC CASSFSSGSWETQYF
. TRBJ1-2 TRBD1 TRBV18 TGTGCCAGCTCACCATTCGTGGGGACAGGTTCGGCCTATGGCTACACCTTC CASSPFVGTGSAYGYTF
. TRBJ1-2 TRBD1 TRBV27 TGTGCCAGCAGGCGGGACAGGGGAAACTATGGCTACACCTTC CASRRDRGNYGYTF
once TRBJ2-3 . TRBV24-1 TGTGCCACCAGTGATCGGGGGAGAGGGACAGATACGCAGTATTTT CATSDRGRGTDTQYF
. TRBJ1-5 . TRBV7-9 TGTGCCAGCAGCCGAGGCAAAGGGGGCAATCAGCCCCAGCATTTT CASSRGKGGNQPQHF
. TRBJ2-3 TRBD2 TRBV11-2 TGTGCCAGCAGCTCCGGGACTAGCGGCACAGATACGCAGTATTTT CASSSGTSGTDTQYF
. TRBJ2-3 TRBD2 TRBV10-3 TGTGCCATCAGCCGGGGGGAGGGCACAGATACGCAGTATTTT CAISRGEGTDTQYF
. TRBJ1-2 TRBD1 TRBV5-1 TGCGCCACCACCCCTTCGGACAGGGGTGATTATGGCTACACCTTC CATTPSDRGDYGYTF
. TRBJ2-7 . TRBV19 TGTGCCAGTAGTGACCGGGGTGGCGTAGCCTACGAGCAGTACTTC CASSDRGGVAYEQYF
few TRBJ2-2 . TRBV7-7 TGTGCTAGCAGCTCGGGTCAGAAGGCGCAGGGCACCGGGGAGCTGTTTTTT CASSSGQKAQGTGELFF
. TRBJ2-1 . TRBV6-4 TGTGCCAGCAGCGTTATTTTGGGGCTGAATGAGCAGTTCTTC CASSVILGLNEQFF
. TRBJ1-1 . TRBV7-9 TGTGCCAGCAGCTTTACGGGGGACACTGAAGCTTTCTTT CASSFTGDTEAFF
. TRBJ1-2 . TRBV5-1 TGCGCCAGCAGCTTGGCCGGGGATGGCTACACCTTC CASSLAGDGYTF
. TRBJ2-1 . TRBV19 TGTGCCAGTAGCGACCTGACGACATCCGGGAGATATGAGCAGTTCTTC CASSDLTTSGRYEQFF
once TRBJ2-7 . TRBV4-2 TGTGCCAGCAGCCAAGATCAGGGCAGCTACGAGCAGTACTTC CASSQDQGSYEQYF
. TRBJ1-1 . TRBV3-1/TRBV3-2 TGTGCCAGCAGCCAAGAGGAGGTTCTAGGCACTGAAGCTTTCTTT CASSQEEVLGTEAFF
once TRBJ1-1 TRBD1 TRBV11-2 TGTGCCAGCAGCCCAAGGGACAGGGGAGGGAACACTGAAGCTTTCTTT CASSPRDRGGNTEAFF